The rows below give T cell receptor beta chains drawn from one sample of a study of early T cells in non-severe SARS-CoV-2 infection. TCRdb reprocessed the 5' RACE reads via MiXCR and lists one record per CDR3 protein. The table lists tens of thousands of distinct CDR3 sequences, 6.2% of them singletons, with around 6.9% in the top ten. The sequenced sample was whole blood, obtained at baseline. The source is an adult who was a healthcare worker with PCR-confirmed SARS-CoV-2 infection or an uninfected control (not recorded which). Both conserved end residues are part of each CDR3. The D gene is left open where the match is weak. Part of the rows lack a size; the others show once, few, many or a class for expanded clones.

cdr3_nt	cdr3_aa	clone_size	v_call	cdr3_length	d_call	j_call
TGCAGTGCTCTTGGTGGGACTGGGAGTTATGAGCAGTTCTTC	CSALGGTGSYEQFF	many	TRBV20-1	14	-	TRBJ2-1
TGCAGCGTGACTGGGACAGGGGGCACAGATACGCAGTATTTT	CSVTGTGGTDTQYF	-	TRBV29-1	14	TRBD1	TRBJ2-3
TGTGCCAGCAGCTTGGCGGGCCGTGGGGATACGCAGTATTTT	CASSLAGRGDTQYF	many	TRBV7-9	14	-	TRBJ2-3
TGTGCCAGCAGCTCCGGGACAGGAAGAGGCTACACCTTC	CASSSGTGRGYTF	many	TRBV12-3/TRBV12-4	13	TRBD1	TRBJ1-2
TGTGCCAGTACGGGCGGGAGCCCAGCAGATACGCAGTATTTT	CASTGGSPADTQYF	-	TRBV19	14	TRBD2	TRBJ2-3
TGTGCCAGCAGCCTAGCGGGAGGGGCCTACAATGAGCAGTTCTTC	CASSLAGGAYNEQFF	many	TRBV7-2	15	TRBD2	TRBJ2-1
TGTGCCAGCAGCCGAGCGGGCGAGCAGTACTTC	CASSRAGEQYF	many	TRBV3-1	11	-	TRBJ2-7
TGCAGTGCTAGAGATGACAGAAACTACGAGCAGTACTTC	CSARDDRNYEQYF	-	TRBV20-1	13	-	TRBJ2-7
TGTGCCAGCAGTTCGGACGGGAAAGCTAACTATGGCTACACCTTC	CASSSDGKANYGYTF	-	TRBV27	15	-	TRBJ1-2
TGTGCCAGTCTAAATAGCGGGCTTGGAGATACGCAGTATTTT	CASLNSGLGDTQYF	many	TRBV6-2/TRBV6-3	14	TRBD2	TRBJ2-3
TGTGCCAGCAGCCTGGGACTAGCGGGAGAAGAGACCCAGTACTTC	CASSLGLAGEETQYF	many	TRBV7-8	15	TRBD2	TRBJ2-5
TGTGCCAGCAGCCCAACCCACTCCAGAAGCTCCTACGAGCAGTACTTC	CASSPTHSRSSYEQYF	few	TRBV6-5	16	-	TRBJ2-7
TGTGCCAGCAGCTCGGCTTCTCCGGGACAGGGAGGGGAGACCCAGTACTTC	CASSSASPGQGGETQYF	few	TRBV5-4	17	TRBD1	TRBJ2-5
TGTGCCAGCAGCTACCCTCTAGCGGATACCTACAATGAGCAGTTCTTC	CASSYPLADTYNEQFF	many	TRBV7-9	16	TRBD2	TRBJ2-1
TGTGCCAGCAGCTCGTATGGGGGGGAGACCCAGTACTTC	CASSSYGGETQYF	few	TRBV7-9	13	-	TRBJ2-5
TGTGCCACCCTAGCGGGAGCTGTCTCCTACAATGAGCAGTTCTTC	CATLAGAVSYNEQFF	few	TRBV10-3	15	TRBD2	TRBJ2-1
TGTGCCAGCAGCCAGAATTCAAGACTAGCGGTTACAACAGATACGCAGTATTTT	CASSQNSRLAVTTDTQYF	-	TRBV11-2	18	TRBD2	TRBJ2-3
TGCGCCAGCAGCCAAGACCCCGGAGGCGGATACAATGAGCAGTTCTTC	CASSQDPGGGYNEQFF	many	TRBV4-1	16	-	TRBJ2-1
TGTGCCAGCAGCTTCCCGCCGGGACAGCCAGGGAATGAGCAGTTCTTC	CASSFPPGQPGNEQFF	few	TRBV7-2	16	TRBD1	TRBJ2-1
TGTGCCAGCAGTTTAAGGTCGCGGAGGGGGCAGGCGGGCACAGATACGCAGTATTTT	CASSLRSRRGQAGTDTQYF	-	TRBV27	19	-	TRBJ2-3
TGTGCCATCAGTGCGGCAGGCAATCAGCCCCAGCATTTT	CAISAAGNQPQHF	many	TRBV10-3	13	-	TRBJ1-5
TGTGCCAGCAGTTACTCGTTACAGTTTCCGCCCCAGCATTTT	CASSYSLQFPPQHF	few	TRBV6-5	14	-	TRBJ1-5
TGTGCCACCAGTGATTCAGGGGGCTCCTACGAGCAGTACTTC	CATSDSGGSYEQYF	-	TRBV24-1	14	TRBD1	TRBJ2-7
TGCGCCAGCAGCTTCGGGGGCATGAACACTGAAGCTTTCTTT	CASSFGGMNTEAFF	many	TRBV5-1	14	-	TRBJ1-1
TGTGCCAGCAGCCCCAATGGCCCGGATGAAAAACTGTTTTTT	CASSPNGPDEKLFF	many	TRBV7-3	14	-	TRBJ1-4
TGTGCCAGCGGACAGTACCTCTCCTACAATGAGCAGTTCTTC	CASGQYLSYNEQFF	many	TRBV7-2	14	-	TRBJ2-1
TGCGCCAGCAGTGAGTACACAGGGGTCATTTACGAGCAGTACTTC	CASSEYTGVIYEQYF	few	TRBV10-2	15	TRBD1	TRBJ2-7
TGCAGCGTTGGACAGGCTCGTAATCAGCCCCAGCATTTT	CSVGQARNQPQHF	many	TRBV29-1	13	-	TRBJ1-5
TGTGCCAGCAGCAAGGAACGTGCTGCGGGAAACACCATATATTTT	CASSKERAAGNTIYF	few	TRBV21-1	15	-	TRBJ1-3
TGTGCCAGCAGCCCGGCGTCCGAAGGCACAGATACGCAGTATTTT	CASSPASEGTDTQYF	few	TRBV28	15	-	TRBJ2-3
TGTGCCAGCAGCACCCCGGGACAGGGTCAGCCCCAGCATTTT	CASSTPGQGQPQHF	many	TRBV28	14	TRBD1	TRBJ1-5
TGCGCCAGCAGCGCGCGTAGGGGAAGTGAAGCTTTCTTT	CASSARRGSEAFF	many	TRBV5-1	13	-	TRBJ1-1
TGCGCCAGCAGCTACTCGGGACAATCAGCTGAAAAACTGTTTTTT	CASSYSGQSAEKLFF	many	TRBV5-1	15	-	TRBJ1-4
TGTGCCAGCAGTTACTCTATACCGGGACTAGATAGCACAGATACGCAGTATTTT	CASSYSIPGLDSTDTQYF	many	TRBV6-6	18	TRBD2	TRBJ2-3
TGTGCCAGCAGTTTTGGAAGGTACGAGCAGTACTTC	CASSFGRYEQYF	many	TRBV28	12	-	TRBJ2-7
TGCAGCGTCGGCGGGCCTCGCCCAGGGGTTTACTATGGCTACACCTTC	CSVGGPRPGVYYGYTF	many	TRBV29-1	16	-	TRBJ1-2
TGTGCCAGCAGCTTTATCTCAGATACGCAGTATTTT	CASSFISDTQYF	many	TRBV7-6	12	-	TRBJ2-3
TGCGCCAGCAGCCTCGGAGCAGAGTTGGGGGGACAAGAGACCCAGTACTTC	CASSLGAELGGQETQYF	-	TRBV4-1	17	-	TRBJ2-5
TGTGCCAGCAGTTCCAACGAGGGGCTAGGGACAGATACGCAGTATTTT	CASSSNEGLGTDTQYF	few	TRBV28	16	-	TRBJ2-3
TGTGCCAGTAGACGCGGGACGGTCGGTACCGGGGAGCTGTTTTTT	CASRRGTVGTGELFF	few	TRBV19	15	-	TRBJ2-2
TGTGCCAGCAGCCCCGAACACCCGAATCAGCCCCAGCATTTT	CASSPEHPNQPQHF	many	TRBV6-5	14	-	TRBJ1-5
TGCGCCACCTGGGGGACCCCCGTCACAGATACGCAGTATTTT	CATWGTPVTDTQYF	few	TRBV10-2	14	-	TRBJ2-3
TGTGCCATCAGTGAGCCGTACAATGAGCAGTTCTTC	CAISEPYNEQFF	many	TRBV10-3	12	-	TRBJ2-1
TGTGCCAGCAGCCAGTATACCCGGGGGAGTGGAGAGCAGTACTTC	CASSQYTRGSGEQYF	few	TRBV4-2	15	-	TRBJ2-7
TGTGCCAGCAGCAAAGGGGGGGCCTACAATGAGCAGTTCTTC	CASSKGGAYNEQFF	-	TRBV11-3	14	-	TRBJ2-1
TGCGCCAGCAGCCCGTTCAGGGGACTTGAAGCTTTCTTT	CASSPFRGLEAFF	many	TRBV5-1	13	-	TRBJ1-1
TGCAGTGCAGCGGACATGTCCTACGAGCAGTACTTC	CSAADMSYEQYF	many	TRBV20-1	12	-	TRBJ2-7
TGTGCCACCAGCAGAGATCTGGGAGTTTCTATTTCGAGTGAGCAGTTCTTC	CATSRDLGVSISSEQFF	few	TRBV15	17	-	TRBJ2-1
TGTGCCAGCAGCGTAGATGGCGGACAGGGGGCGAAGTCCTACACCTTC	CASSVDGGQGAKSYTF	-	TRBV9	16	TRBD1	TRBJ1-2
TGTGCCAGCAGTGCCTGGGGTTCATCACCGACACTCACAGATACGCAGTATTTT	CASSAWGSSPTLTDTQYF	-	TRBV25-1	18	-	TRBJ2-3
TGCAGCGTTACGACAGGGATCACTGAAGCTTTCTTT	CSVTTGITEAFF	-	TRBV29-1	12	TRBD1	TRBJ1-1
TGTGCCAGCAGTCGCTCTAGCGGGGCCTACAATGAGCAGTTCTTC	CASSRSSGAYNEQFF	-	TRBV28	15	TRBD2	TRBJ2-1
TGTGCCAGCAGCCCAGCCGGGACAGGGTCAGAGACCCAGTACTTC	CASSPAGTGSETQYF	many	TRBV5-4	15	TRBD1	TRBJ2-5
TGTGCCAGCAGTTTCTCGGCGGGAGGAGGTGAGCAGTTCTTC	CASSFSAGGGEQFF	many	TRBV6-2/TRBV6-3	14	TRBD2	TRBJ2-1